The clone carrying this T cell receptor beta chain was observed many times. The V end lost 6 bases, the J end lost 1 base, and 12 bases lay between the germline ends. Germline values: CDR1 SGHNT, CDR2 YYREEE (reference sequence). The CDR3 length is 14 residues. The data stem from a study of naive and memory T cell subsets. An equimolar mix of two oligonucleotides served as the beta constant-region primer for TRBC1 and TRBC2. From the UMI-ligation and nested PCR reads, TCRdb called clonotypes with MiXCR, one entry per CDR3 protein. The table includes approximately 85,000 distinct CDR3 sequences, over 7% detected once.

The chain recombines TRBV5-4 with TRBJ2-3; possibly TRBD2 for D (6 bases). What was sequenced was central memory CD4+ T cells from blood. The source of this sequence is a human donor in good health. In DNA, the CDR3 is TGTGCCAGCAACCGGCGGGGAGGCACAGATACGCAGTATTTT. This encodes CASNRRGGTDTQYF.